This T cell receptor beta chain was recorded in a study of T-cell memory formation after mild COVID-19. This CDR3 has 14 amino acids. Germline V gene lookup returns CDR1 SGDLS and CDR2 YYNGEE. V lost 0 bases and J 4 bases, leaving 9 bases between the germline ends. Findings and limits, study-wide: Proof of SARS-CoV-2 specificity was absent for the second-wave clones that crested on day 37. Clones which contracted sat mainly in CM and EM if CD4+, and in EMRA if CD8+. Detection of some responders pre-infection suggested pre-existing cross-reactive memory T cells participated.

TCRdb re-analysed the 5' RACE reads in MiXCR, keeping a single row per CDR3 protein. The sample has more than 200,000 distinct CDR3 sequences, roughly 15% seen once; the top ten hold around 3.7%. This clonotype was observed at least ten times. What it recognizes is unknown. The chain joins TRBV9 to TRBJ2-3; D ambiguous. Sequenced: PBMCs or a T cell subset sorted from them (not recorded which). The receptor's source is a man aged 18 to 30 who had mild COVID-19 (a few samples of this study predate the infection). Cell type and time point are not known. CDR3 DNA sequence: TGTGCCAGCAGCGTAGCGGCCAGCCCAGATACGCAGTATTTT. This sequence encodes CASSVAASPDTQYF. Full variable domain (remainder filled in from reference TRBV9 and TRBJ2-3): DSGVTQTPKHLITATGQRVTLRCSPRSGDLSVYWYQQSLDQGLQFLIQYYNGEERAKGNILERFSAQQFPDLHSELNLSSLELGDSALYFCASSVAASPDTQYFGPGTRLTVL.